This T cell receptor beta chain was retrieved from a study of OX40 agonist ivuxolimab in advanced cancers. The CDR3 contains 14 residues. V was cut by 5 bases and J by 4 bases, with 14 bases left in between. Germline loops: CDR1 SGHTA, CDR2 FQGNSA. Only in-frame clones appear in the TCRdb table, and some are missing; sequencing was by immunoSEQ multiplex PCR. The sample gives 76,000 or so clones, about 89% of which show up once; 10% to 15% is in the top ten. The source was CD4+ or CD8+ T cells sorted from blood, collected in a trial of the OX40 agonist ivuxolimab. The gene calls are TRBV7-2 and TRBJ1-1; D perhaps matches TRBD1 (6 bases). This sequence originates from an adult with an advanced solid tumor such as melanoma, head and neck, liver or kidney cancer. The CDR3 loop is CASSPVGGGTEAFF. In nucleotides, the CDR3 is TGTGCCAGCAGCCCAGTGGGAGGGGGCACTGAAGCTTTCTTT.